The present entry profiles one T cell receptor (beta chain) with its context. The antigen is unknown. Libraries were prepared by immunoSEQ multiplex PCR; TCRdb keeps only in-frame clonotypes and omits some of them. The sample carries hundreds of thousands of clones, about 90% recorded once. The source of the sample is a study of Ad26.COV2.S vaccination and SARS-CoV-2 variants. The V and J ends lost 3 bases and 0 bases respectively, with 11 bases between them. CDR3 size: 15 residues. CDR1 is KGHSH and CDR2 is LQKENI in the germline V gene. Study results and limitations: Possible underestimation of total T cell responses by the TCR breadth and depth analyses was noted.

The chain employs TRBV18 and TRBJ1-2; D unresolved. The sequence was obtained from a human donor who had recovered from COVID-19. Sequenced material: peripheral blood, taken after recovery from COVID-19. This CDR3 reads CASSPEAGANYGYTF. The CDR3 DNA is TGTGCCAGCTCACCCGAAGCAGGAGCTAACTATGGCTACACCTTC.